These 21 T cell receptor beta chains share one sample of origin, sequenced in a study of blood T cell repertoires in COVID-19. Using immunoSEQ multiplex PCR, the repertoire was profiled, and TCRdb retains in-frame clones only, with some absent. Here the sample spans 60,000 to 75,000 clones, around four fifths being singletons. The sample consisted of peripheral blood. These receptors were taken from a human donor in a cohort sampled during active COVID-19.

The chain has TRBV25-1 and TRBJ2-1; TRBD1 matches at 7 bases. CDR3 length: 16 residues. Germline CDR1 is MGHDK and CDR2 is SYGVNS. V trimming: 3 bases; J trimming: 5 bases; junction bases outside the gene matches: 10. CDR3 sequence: CASSDRFGTVNNEQFF. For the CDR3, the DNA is TGTGCCAGCAGTGACCGGTTCGGGACAGTTAACAATGAGCAGTTCTTC.

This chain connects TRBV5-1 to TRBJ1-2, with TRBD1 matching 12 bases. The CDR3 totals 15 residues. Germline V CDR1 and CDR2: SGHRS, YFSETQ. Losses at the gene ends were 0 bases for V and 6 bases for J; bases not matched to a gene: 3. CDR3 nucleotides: TGCGCCAGCAGCTTGGAGGGACAGGGGGCGAATGGCTACACCTTC. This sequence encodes CASSLEGQGANGYTF. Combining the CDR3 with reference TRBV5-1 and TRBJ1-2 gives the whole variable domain KAGVTQTPRYLIKTRGQQVTLSCSPISGHRSVSWYQQTPGQGLQFLFEYFSETQRNKGNFPGRFSGRQFSNSRSEMNVSTLELGDSALYLCASSLEGQGANGYTFGSGTRLTVV.

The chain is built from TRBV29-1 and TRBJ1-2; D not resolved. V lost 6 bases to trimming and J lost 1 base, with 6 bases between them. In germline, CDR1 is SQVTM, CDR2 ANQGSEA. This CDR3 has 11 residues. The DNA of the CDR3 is TGCAGCGTAAGACATAACTATGGCTACACCTTC. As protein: CSVRHNYGYTF.

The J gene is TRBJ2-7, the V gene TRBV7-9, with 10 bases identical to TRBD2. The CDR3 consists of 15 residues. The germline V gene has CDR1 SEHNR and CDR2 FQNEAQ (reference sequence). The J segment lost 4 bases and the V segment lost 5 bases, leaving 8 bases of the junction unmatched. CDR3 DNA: TGTGCCAGCAGCCCGCTAGCGGGAGTCTTGTACGAGCAGTACTTC. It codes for CASSPLAGVLYEQYF.

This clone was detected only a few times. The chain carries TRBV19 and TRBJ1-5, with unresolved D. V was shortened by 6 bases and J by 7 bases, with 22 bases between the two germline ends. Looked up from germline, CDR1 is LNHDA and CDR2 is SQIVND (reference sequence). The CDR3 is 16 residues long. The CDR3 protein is CASSLDARGRFQPQHF. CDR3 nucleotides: TGTGCCAGTAGCCTAGATGCCCGAGGCAGATTCCAGCCCCAGCATTTT.

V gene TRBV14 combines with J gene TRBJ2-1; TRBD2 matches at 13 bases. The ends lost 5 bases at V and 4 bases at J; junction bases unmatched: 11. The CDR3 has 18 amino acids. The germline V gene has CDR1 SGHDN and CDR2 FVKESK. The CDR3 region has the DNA TGTGCCAGCAGCGACGACCTACTAGCGGGAGGGTTATACAATGAGCAGTTCTTC. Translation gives CASSDDLLAGGLYNEQFF.

CDR3 in DNA: TGTGCCAGCAGCTTAGGGGGCCTTAATGAAAAACTGTTTTTT. This sequence encodes CASSLGGLNEKLFF. The chain recombines TRBV7-2 with TRBJ1-4; a possible D gene is TRBD1 (5 bases). V shed 1 base and J shed 4 bases, with 7 bases lying between them. The CDR3 loop spans 14 amino acids. Per the germline V gene, CDR1 is SGHTA and CDR2 is FQGNSA.

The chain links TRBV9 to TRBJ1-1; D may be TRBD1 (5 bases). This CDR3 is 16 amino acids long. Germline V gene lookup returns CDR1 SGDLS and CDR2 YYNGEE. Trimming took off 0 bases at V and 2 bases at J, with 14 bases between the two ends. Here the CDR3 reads CASSVGRQRFNTEAFF. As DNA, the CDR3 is TGTGCCAGCAGCGTAGGTAGACAGAGATTTAACACTGAAGCTTTCTTT.

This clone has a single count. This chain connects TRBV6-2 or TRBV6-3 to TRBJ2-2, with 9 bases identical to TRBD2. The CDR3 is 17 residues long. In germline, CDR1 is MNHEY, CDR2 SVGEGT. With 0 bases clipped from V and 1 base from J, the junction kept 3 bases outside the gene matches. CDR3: CASSYSSSGMNTGELFF. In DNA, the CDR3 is TGTGCCAGCAGTTACTCCTCTAGCGGGATGAACACCGGGGAGCTGTTTTTT.

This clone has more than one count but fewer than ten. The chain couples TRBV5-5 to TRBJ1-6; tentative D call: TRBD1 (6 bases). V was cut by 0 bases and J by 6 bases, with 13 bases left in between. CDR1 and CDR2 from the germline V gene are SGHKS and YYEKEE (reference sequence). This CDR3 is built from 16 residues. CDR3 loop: CASSLGFRTANSPLHF. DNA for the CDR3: TGTGCCAGCAGCTTGGGCTTTCGGACAGCTAATTCACCCCTCCACTTT. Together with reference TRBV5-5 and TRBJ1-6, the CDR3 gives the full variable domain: DAGVTQSPTHLIKTRGQQVTLRCSPISGHKSVSWYQQVLGQGPQFIFQYYEKEERGRGNFPDRFSARQFPNYSSELNVNALLLGDSALYLCASSLGFRTANSPLHFGNGTRLTVT.

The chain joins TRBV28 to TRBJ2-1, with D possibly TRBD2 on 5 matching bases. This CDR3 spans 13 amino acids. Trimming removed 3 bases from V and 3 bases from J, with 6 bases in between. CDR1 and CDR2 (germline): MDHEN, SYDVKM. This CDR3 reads CASSFEGYNEQFF. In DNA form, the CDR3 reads TGTGCCAGCAGTTTTGAGGGCTACAATGAGCAGTTCTTC.

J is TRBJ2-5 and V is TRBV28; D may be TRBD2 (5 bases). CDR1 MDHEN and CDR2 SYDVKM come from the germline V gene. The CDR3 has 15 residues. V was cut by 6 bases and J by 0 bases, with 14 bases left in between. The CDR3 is CASSPGLLYQETQYF. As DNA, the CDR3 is TGTGCCAGCAGCCCTGGACTCTTGTACCAAGAGACCCAGTACTTC.

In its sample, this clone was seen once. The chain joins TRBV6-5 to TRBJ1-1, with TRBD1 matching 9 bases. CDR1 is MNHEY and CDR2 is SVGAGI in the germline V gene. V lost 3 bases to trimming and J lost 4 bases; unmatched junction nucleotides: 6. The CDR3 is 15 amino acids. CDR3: CASSYSQDRGTEAFF. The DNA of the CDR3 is TGTGCCAGCAGTTATTCCCAGGACAGGGGCACTGAAGCTTTCTTT.

CDR3 amino acids: CASSQVAVRGTEAFF. CDR3 coding DNA: TGCGCCAGCAGCCAAGTAGCAGTTCGGGGGACTGAAGCTTTCTTT. The gene calls are TRBV4-3 and TRBJ1-1, with D possibly being TRBD1 (5 bases). Germline V gene lookup returns CDR1 LGHNA and CDR2 YSLEER. The CDR3 has 15 residues. Trimming pared 1 base from V and 5 bases from J, leaving 14 bases between.

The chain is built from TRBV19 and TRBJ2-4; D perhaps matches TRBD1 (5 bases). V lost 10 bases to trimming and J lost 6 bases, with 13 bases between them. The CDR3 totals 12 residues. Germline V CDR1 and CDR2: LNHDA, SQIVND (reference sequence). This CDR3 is CATRTPLNIQYF. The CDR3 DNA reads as TGTGCCACAAGGACACCCCTAAACATTCAGTACTTC.

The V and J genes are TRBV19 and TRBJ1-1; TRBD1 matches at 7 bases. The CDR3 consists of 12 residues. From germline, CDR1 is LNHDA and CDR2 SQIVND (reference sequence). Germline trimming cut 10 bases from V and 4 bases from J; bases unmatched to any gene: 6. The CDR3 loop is CATAPGGTEAFF. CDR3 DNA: TGTGCCACCGCTCCAGGGGGCACTGAAGCTTTCTTT.

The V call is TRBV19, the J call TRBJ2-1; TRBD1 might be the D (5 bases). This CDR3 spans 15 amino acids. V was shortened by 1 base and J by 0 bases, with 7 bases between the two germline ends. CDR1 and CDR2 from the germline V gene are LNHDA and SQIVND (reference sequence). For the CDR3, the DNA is TGTGCCAGTAGTATAGTCCAGGGCTCCTACAATGAGCAGTTCTTC. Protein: CASSIVQGSYNEQFF.

The CDR3 coding sequence is TGTGCCAGCAGTGGGACTAGCGGGGGTCTACAGAACACCGGGGAGCTGTTTTTT. Protein sequence: CASSGTSGGLQNTGELFF. The V gene is TRBV6-2 or TRBV6-3, the J gene TRBJ2-2; 14 bases match TRBD2. The CDR3 is made up of 18 amino acids. Germline lookup yields CDR1 MNHEY and CDR2 SVGEGT. The V and J ends lost 5 bases and 1 base, in that order; junction bases with no gene match: 6.

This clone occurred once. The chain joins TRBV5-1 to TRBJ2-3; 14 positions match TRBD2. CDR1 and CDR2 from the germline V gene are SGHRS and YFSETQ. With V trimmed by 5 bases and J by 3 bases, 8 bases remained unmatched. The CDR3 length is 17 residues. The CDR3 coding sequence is TGCGCCAGCAGGGGACTAGCGGGAGATTTTCGTACAGATACGCAGTATTTT. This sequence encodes CASRGLAGDFRTDTQYF.

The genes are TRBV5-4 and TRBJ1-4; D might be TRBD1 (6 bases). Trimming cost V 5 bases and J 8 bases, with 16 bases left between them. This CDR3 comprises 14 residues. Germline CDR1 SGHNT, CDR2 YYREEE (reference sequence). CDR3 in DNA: TGTGCCAGCAGTCCTACAGGGAACAAGGAAAAACTGTTTTTT. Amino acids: CASSPTGNKEKLFF.

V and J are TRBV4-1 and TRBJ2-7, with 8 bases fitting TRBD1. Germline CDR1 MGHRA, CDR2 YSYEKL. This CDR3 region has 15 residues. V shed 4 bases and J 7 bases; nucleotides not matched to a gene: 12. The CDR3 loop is CASSPRTGSRREQYF. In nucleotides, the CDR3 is TGCGCCAGCAGCCCCCGGACAGGGTCCCGGCGGGAGCAGTACTTC.